This section outlines one TCR beta chain sequence together with its context. The table came from immunoSEQ multiplex PCR; TCRdb's copy has only in-frame clones and leaves some out. The sample consists of about 270,000 clones, approximately 80% of them appearing once. V lost 5 bases and J 4 bases, leaving 15 bases between the germline ends. Germline CDR1 SEHNR, CDR2 FQNEAQ (reference sequence). This CDR3 is 15 amino acids long. This sample stems from a study of blood T cell repertoires in COVID-19. The wider study: T cells, B-cell-depleted T cells, or PBMCs provided the cDNA or gDNA that served as material.

The specimen sequenced was peripheral blood. The TCR comes from a woman between 45 and 60 years old with active or convalescent COVID-19. J is TRBJ1-5 and V is TRBV7-9, with D possibly being TRBD1 (5 bases). The CDR3 coding sequence is TGTGCCAGCAGCACCACCGGGACTCGTAATCAGCCCCAGCATTTT. Protein: CASSTTGTRNQPQHF.